This TCR beta chain was identified during a study of T cell responses to AZD1222 COVID-19 vaccine. The CDR3 extends over 16 amino acids. The V end was cut by 4 bases, the J end by 0 bases, with 10 bases between. Germline CDR1 reads LNHDA; CDR2 reads SQIVND (reference sequence). The data were produced by immunoSEQ multiplex PCR, yet TCRdb's version contains in-frame clones alone and is incomplete. The sample holds about 94,000 clones, roughly 85% seen once. A note on this clone: What it binds is unknown.

Study-wide points: Spike was spanned by vaccine-associated CD4 TCRs, which were dominant at 160-218 and 743-854.

The sequencing here drew on peripheral blood, taken 28 days after the second AZD1222 dose. This TCR was sampled from an adult who received the AZD1222 COVID-19 vaccine. This sequence joins TRBV19 and TRBJ1-6; a possible D gene is TRBD1 (5 bases). CDR3 in amino acids: CASSNRQSSYNSPLHF. As DNA, the CDR3 is TGTGCCAGTAGTAACCGACAGAGCTCCTATAATTCACCCCTCCACTTT.